These 17 T cell receptor beta chains came from one sample sequenced in a study of beta chain features in type 1 diabetes. Every bit of the isolated RNA underwent reverse transcription, so sequencing read expressed TCRB transcripts. Produced via immunoSEQ multiplex PCR; TCRdb's table is partial and in-frame only. The data hold about 45,000 clones, with around 50% observed a single time. The specimen was Tregs from blood. These receptors were obtained from a young woman in good health.

This clone was detected a few times. The gene calls are TRBV18 and TRBJ1-1; D remains ambiguous. Between the trimmed V and J ends, which lost 2 bases and 0 bases, there was a span of 10 bases. The CDR3 is made up of 15 amino acids. CDR1 and CDR2 (germline): KGHSH, LQKENI. In DNA form, the CDR3 reads TGTGCCAGCTCACCAAGAAGCGGGGTGAACACTGAAGCTTTCTTT. It is translated as CASSPRSGVNTEAFF.

This chain uses TRBV7-2 with TRBJ2-5; 15 bases map to TRBD2. V shed 4 bases, J shed 0 bases, and the junction held 3 bases outside the gene matches. The CDR3 is made up of 17 amino acids. The germline CDR1 and CDR2 sequences are SGHTA and FQGNSA. As DNA, the CDR3 is TGTGCCAGCAGCTCAGGACTAGCGGGAGGGTACCAAGAGACCCAGTACTTC. Amino acid sequence: CASSSGLAGGYQETQYF. The whole variable domain, remainder taken from reference TRBV7-2 and TRBJ2-5, is GAGVSQSPSNKVTEKGKDVELRCDPISGHTALYWYRQSLGQGLEFLIYFQGNSAPDKSGLPSDRFSAERTGGSVSTLTIQRTQQEDSAVYLCASSSGLAGGYQETQYFGPGTRLLVL.

The V gene is TRBV5-4, the J gene TRBJ2-2, with 10 bases fitting TRBD1. Trimming removed 1 base from V and 6 bases from J; junction bases left unmatched: 12. The CDR3 runs 18 residues. The germline V gene encodes CDR1 SGHNT and CDR2 YYREEE (reference sequence). This CDR3 is CASSLPTLGQGFAGELFF. The DNA of the CDR3 is TGTGCCAGCAGCTTGCCTACCTTGGGACAGGGGTTTGCCGGGGAGCTGTTTTTT. The whole variable domain, filled in from reference TRBV5-4 and TRBJ2-2, reads ETGVTQSPTHLIKTRGQQVTLRCSSQSGHNTVSWYQQALGQGPQFIFQYYREEENGRGNFPPRFSGLQFPNYSSELNVNALELDDSALYLCASSLPTLGQGFAGELFFGEGSRLTVL.

V gene TRBV5-1 combines with J gene TRBJ2-1, with D unclear. Germline loops: CDR1 SGHRS, CDR2 YFSETQ. V was shortened by 0 bases and J by 1 base, with 5 bases between the two germline ends. The CDR3 covers 14 residues. DNA for the CDR3: TGCGCCAGCAGCTTGGGTCTTTCCTACAATGAGCAGTTCTTC. Translation: CASSLGLSYNEQFF.

This clone was seen a few times. The chain combines TRBV13 with TRBJ1-2; 8 bases match TRBD1. J gave up 7 bases and V 0 bases, and 1 base lay outside the gene matches. Germline values: CDR1 PRHDT, CDR2 FYEKMQ (reference sequence). This CDR3 region has 13 residues. DNA of the CDR3: TGTGCCAGCAGCTTAGGGCAGGGGGCTGGCTACACCTTC. It codes for CASSLGQGAGYTF.

The genes are TRBV6-5 and TRBJ2-7; possible D gene TRBD1, 6 bases. CDR1 and CDR2 from the germline V gene are MNHEY and SVGAGI. V was shortened by 4 bases and J by 0 bases, with 10 bases between the two germline ends. CDR3 length: 14 amino acids. In DNA, the CDR3 is TGTGCCAGCAGTTGGGACACCAACTCCTACGAGCAGTACTTC. It yields the protein CASSWDTNSYEQYF.

This clone was counted a few times. This chain joins TRBV7-2 and TRBJ2-7; D is undetermined. Germline-derived CDR1 and CDR2 are SGHTA and FQGNSA. The CDR3 runs 15 residues. Between the trimmed V and J ends, which lost 3 bases and 3 bases, there was a span of 15 bases. The CDR3 bases are TGTGCCAGCAGCTTGGTGGCAAACAGTTACTACGAGCAGTACTTC. It yields the protein CASSLVANSYYEQYF.

The gene calls are TRBV29-1 and TRBJ2-5; TRBD2 matches at 7 bases. Trimming removed 6 bases from V and 5 bases from J; junction bases left unmatched: 9. The germline CDR1 and CDR2 sequences are SQVTM and ANQGSEA. The CDR3 runs 13 residues. The CDR3 DNA reads as TGCAGCGTGAGAAGCGGAGCGGGGGAGACCCAGTACTTC. Encoded protein: CSVRSGAGETQYF.

The chain joins TRBV4-3 to TRBJ2-7; TRBD2 is a possible D gene (5 bases). The CDR3 spans 15 residues. Germline CDR1 LGHNA, CDR2 YSLEER. V was clipped by 0 bases and J by 2 bases, with 11 bases between them. This chain's CDR3 is CASSQDRGGAYEQYF. For the CDR3, the DNA is TGCGCCAGCAGCCAAGATCGGGGTGGAGCCTACGAGCAGTACTTC.

The chain combines TRBV6-1 with TRBJ2-3, with 8 bases lining up with TRBD2. The CDR3 spans 15 residues. CDR1 is MNHNS and CDR2 is SASEGT in the germline V gene. V was pared by 6 bases and J by 6 bases, with 11 bases of the junction left unmatched. CDR3 bases: TGTGCCAGCAGCCACCGAGGCGGGGGGAGGGATACGCAGTATTTT. Translating gives CASSHRGGGRDTQYF.

This chain joins TRBV18 and TRBJ1-1; the D gene is possibly TRBD1 (5 bases). This CDR3 region has 15 residues. The germline CDR1 and CDR2 sequences are KGHSH and LQKENI. Trimming cost V 4 bases and J 1 base, with 13 bases left between them. The CDR3 bases are TGTGCCAGCTCACTAATCGGGGGTTCGAACACTGAAGCTTTCTTT. It translates to CASSLIGGSNTEAFF. Full variable domain (missing parts from reference TRBV18 and TRBJ1-1): NAGVMQNPRHLVRRRGQEARLRCSPMKGHSHVYWYRQLPEEGLKFMVYLQKENIIDESGMPKERFSAEFPKEGPSILRIQQVVRGDSAAYFCASSLIGGSNTEAFFGQGTRLTVV.

The chain couples TRBV4-1 to TRBJ1-1; D uncertain. Deletions cut 0 bases from V and 6 bases from J, with 8 bases between. This CDR3 comprises 13 residues. Germline V gene lookup returns CDR1 MGHRA and CDR2 YSYEKL. The CDR3 region has the DNA TGCGCCAGCAGCCAAGACGGGGTTGCTGAAGCTTTCTTT. It codes for CASSQDGVAEAFF.

The rearrangement uses TRBV30 and TRBJ2-7, with TRBD2 identical over 10 bases. V was pared by 4 bases and J by 6 bases, with 6 bases of the junction left unmatched. Germline V gene lookup returns CDR1 GTSNPN and CDR2 SVGIG (reference sequence). This CDR3 has 13 amino acids. The CDR3 DNA follows: TGTGCCTGGACCGGAGCGGGAGGGCCCGAGCAGTACTTC. Translation gives CAWTGAGGPEQYF.

The V call is TRBV18, the J call TRBJ1-5; D is unresolved. CDR1 and CDR2 (germline): KGHSH, LQKENI. Deletions cut 3 bases from V and 5 bases from J, with 8 bases between. CDR3 length equals 13 residues. The CDR3 region has the DNA TGTGCCAGCTCACCGAAGACTGATCAGCCCCAGCATTTT. Translating it yields CASSPKTDQPQHF.

V usage is TRBV7-2 and J usage is TRBJ1-4; D ambiguous. The CDR3 spans 14 residues. Germline CDR1 reads SGHTA; CDR2 reads FQGNSA. Trimming cost V 4 bases and J 8 bases, with 14 bases left between them. The CDR3 coding sequence is TGTGCCAGCAGCTCCCGGCGGGCTGGGGAAAAACTGTTTTTT. This codes for CASSSRRAGEKLFF.

The chain recombines TRBV29-1 with TRBJ1-2; the match to TRBD1 covers 7 bases. Germline V lookup: CDR1 SQVTM, CDR2 ANQGSEA. V lost 4 bases, J lost 4 bases, and 6 bases stayed unmatched. CDR3 length: 13 amino acids. The CDR3 is CSVGGGGFYGYTF. In DNA, the CDR3 is TGCAGCGTTGGCGGAGGGGGCTTCTATGGCTACACCTTC.

The rearrangement uses TRBV7-9 and TRBJ2-7, with D unresolved. Trimming took off 2 bases at V and 3 bases at J, with 5 bases between the two ends. Germline-derived CDR1 and CDR2 are SEHNR and FQNEAQ (reference sequence). CDR3 length: 12 amino acids. For the CDR3, the DNA is TGTGCCAGCAGCTTATACTTCTACGAGCAGTACTTC. Residues: CASSLYFYEQYF.